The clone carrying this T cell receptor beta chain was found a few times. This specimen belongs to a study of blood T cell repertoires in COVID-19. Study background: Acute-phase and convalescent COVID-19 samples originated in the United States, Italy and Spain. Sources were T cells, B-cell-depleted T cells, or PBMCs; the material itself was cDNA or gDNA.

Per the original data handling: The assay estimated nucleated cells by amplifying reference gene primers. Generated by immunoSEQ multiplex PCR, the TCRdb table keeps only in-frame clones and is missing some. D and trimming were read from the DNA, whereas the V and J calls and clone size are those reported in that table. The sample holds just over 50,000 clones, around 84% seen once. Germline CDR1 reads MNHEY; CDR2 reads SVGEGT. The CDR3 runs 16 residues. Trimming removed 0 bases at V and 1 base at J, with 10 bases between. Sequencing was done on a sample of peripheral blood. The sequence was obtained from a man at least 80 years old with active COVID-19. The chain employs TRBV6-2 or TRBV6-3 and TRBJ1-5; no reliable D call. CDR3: CASSYSGVASNQPQHF. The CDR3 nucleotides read TGTGCCAGCAGTTACTCGGGCGTAGCGAGCAATCAGCCCCAGCATTTT.